The TCR beta chain described here comes from a study of human T cells and chemical hapten exposure. Germline lookup yields CDR1 GTSNPN and CDR2 SVGIG (reference sequence). V lost 0 bases to trimming and J lost 2 bases, with 18 bases between them. The CDR3 consists of 17 residues. Time point here: patch test 1, 2 weeks after DPC sensitization. Treatment of the sample: therapeutic diphenylcyclopropenone sensitization with weekly scalp DPC. TCRdb fed the RACE reads into MiXCR, producing one record per CDR3 protein. Here the sample spans 100,000 or so distinct CDR3 sequences, about 10% being singletons. This clonotype turned up a few times.

The V gene is TRBV30, the J gene TRBJ2-3; no firm D call. Sequenced material: whole blood, taken in connection with sensitization to the hapten diphenylcyclopropenone (DPC). This TCR was sampled from a man aged 35 to 55 with alopecia areata. Some clones in this sample may be carry-over from other donors' samples. The CDR3 loop reads CAWSVFGSRRPTDTQYF. The CDR3 DNA reads TGTGCCTGGAGTGTATTTGGTAGCCGGCGCCCCACAGATACGCAGTATTTT.